This T cell receptor beta chain came from a study of shared clonotypes between healthy human individuals. Study-level background: The study used three CD4 naive, three CD4 memory, two CD8 naive and one CD8 memory plate per donor. Findings and caveats of the study: The study found about 5% of naive CD4 clonotypes shared across four donors.

Regarding this clone: Its antigen is currently unknown.

The CDR3 is 13 residues long. Germline V gene sequence: CDR1 SGHNT, CDR2 YYREEE (reference sequence). The V end lost 4 bases, the J end lost 5 bases, and 10 bases lay between the germline ends. TCRdb's table, derived via immunoSEQ multiplex PCR, lists solely in-frame clones and lacks some. The sample lists about 2 million clones, over 85% seen once, with roughly 1% in the top ten. Cells designated naive CD8 were CD45RO-negative and were positively selected for CCR7, with terminally differentiated effector memory CD45RA+ cells excluded. The clonotype originates from a man aged 18 to 29 in good health. This chain joins TRBV5-4 and TRBJ2-1, with D tentatively TRBD1 (6 bases). The material sequenced was naive CD8+ T cells sorted from blood. The CDR3 is CASSRTVDNEQFF. As DNA, the CDR3 is TGTGCCAGCAGCCGGACAGTCGACAATGAGCAGTTCTTC.